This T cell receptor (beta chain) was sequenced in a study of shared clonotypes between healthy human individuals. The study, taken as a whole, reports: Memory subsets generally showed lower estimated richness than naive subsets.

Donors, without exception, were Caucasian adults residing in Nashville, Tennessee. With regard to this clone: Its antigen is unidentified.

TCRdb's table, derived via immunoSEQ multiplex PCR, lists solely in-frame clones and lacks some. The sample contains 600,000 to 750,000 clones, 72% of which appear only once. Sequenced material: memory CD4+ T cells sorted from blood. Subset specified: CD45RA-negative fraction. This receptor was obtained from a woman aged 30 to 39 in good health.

The CDR3 bases are TGTGCCAGCAGCCGGGGGGTTTACAATGAGCAGTTCTTC. As protein: CASSRGVYNEQFF. The gene calls are TRBV5-6 and TRBJ2-1; TRBD2 aligns across 7 bases. Germline-derived CDR1 and CDR2 are SGHDT and YYEEEE. This CDR3 has 13 residues. The junction had 2 bases not matched to a gene; V was cut back by 4 bases and J by 4 bases.